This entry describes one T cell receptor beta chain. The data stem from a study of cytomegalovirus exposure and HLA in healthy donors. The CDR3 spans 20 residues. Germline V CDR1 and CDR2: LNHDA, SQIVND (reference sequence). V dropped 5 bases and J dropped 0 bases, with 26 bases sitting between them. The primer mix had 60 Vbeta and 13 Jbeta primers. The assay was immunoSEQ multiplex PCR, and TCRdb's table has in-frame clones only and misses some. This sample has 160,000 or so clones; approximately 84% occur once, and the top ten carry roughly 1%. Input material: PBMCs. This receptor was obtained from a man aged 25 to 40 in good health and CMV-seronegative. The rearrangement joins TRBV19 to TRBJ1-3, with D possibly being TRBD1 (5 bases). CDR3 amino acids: CASSPRTKIQDTTSGNTIYF. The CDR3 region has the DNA TGTGCCAGTAGTCCACGGACGAAAATACAGGATACCACCTCTGGAAACACCATATATTTT.